These 24 T cell receptor beta chains were sequenced from one sample in a study of blood T cells in healthy people across ages. Primed by a sample-barcoded 5' primer and a J-beta primer mix, a second PCR proceeded for 7 to 11 cycles. One entry per CDR3 protein results from TCRdb running MiXCR on the 5' RACE reads. This table holds 850,000 to 1,100,000 distinct CDR3 sequences, approximately 38% found once. Sequencing was carried out using blood. All receptors come from a man between 18 and 29 years old in good health.

The chain uses TRBV6-5 and TRBJ2-3; the match to TRBD1 covers 10 bases. The CDR3 runs to 18 residues. Germline V gene data show CDR1 as MNHEY and CDR2 as SVGAGI. The V gene end was trimmed by 2 bases and the J gene end by 6 bases; junction bases not matched to a gene: 14. CDR3 protein: CASSYNDRPGQGIDTQYF. CDR3 sequence (DNA): TGTGCCAGCAGTTACAACGATCGACCGGGACAGGGGATCGATACGCAGTATTTT.

The chain couples TRBV6-5 to TRBJ2-3, with TRBD2 identical over 9 bases. CDR3 length: 16 residues. Germline CDR1 and CDR2: MNHEY and SVGAGI. Trimming at V came to 5 bases and at J to 3 bases, leaving 9 bases not matched to a gene. CDR3 in amino acids: CASSHPATSGTDTQYF. The CDR3, as DNA: TGTGCCAGCAGTCACCCCGCGACTAGCGGAACAGATACGCAGTATTTT.

This clonotype was recorded only once. J is TRBJ2-2 and V is TRBV19, with no clear D. Germline V gene lookup returns CDR1 LNHDA and CDR2 SQIVND (reference sequence). The CDR3 sequence is 17 residues long. Between the trimmed V and J ends, which lost 4 bases and 6 bases, there was a span of 21 bases. The CDR3 region has the DNA TGTGCCAGTAGTACCTTAGAGGCAAACTGGATAGCCGGGGAGCTGTTTTTT. Translated, it gives CASSTLEANWIAGELFF.

The chain recombines TRBV5-6 with TRBJ2-4; D remains ambiguous. The CDR3 sequence is 15 residues long. The germline V and J ends were trimmed by 4 bases and 8 bases, with 19 bases remaining between them. Germline V lookup: CDR1 SGHDT, CDR2 YYEEEE. For the CDR3, the DNA is TGTGCCAGCAGCCCCTCCCGGGTCCTACAACACATTCAGTACTTC. This translates into CASSPSRVLQHIQYF.

In its sample, this clonotype was seen a few times. The genes are TRBV7-2 and TRBJ1-1; no definite D call. Germline CDR1 and CDR2: SGHTA and FQGNSA. V lost 2 bases and J 1 base, leaving 8 bases between the germline ends. CDR3 length: 14 amino acids. CDR3: CASSLRRSNTEAFF. The DNA for the CDR3 is TGTGCCAGCAGCTTACGACGGTCGAACACTGAAGCTTTCTTT.

CDR3 DNA: TGCGCCAGCAGCCAAGTAACAGGGGGGGCCTACAATGAGCAGTTCTTC. Protein: CASSQVTGGAYNEQFF. The V and J genes are TRBV4-3 and TRBJ2-1; D possibly corresponds to TRBD1 (8 bases). The CDR3 length is 16 residues. Between the trimmed V and J ends, which lost 1 base and 2 bases, there was a span of 12 bases. Germline CDR1 is LGHNA and CDR2 is YSLEER.

This chain connects TRBV10-3 to TRBJ2-3; 8 bases agree with TRBD2. V dropped 3 bases and J dropped 5; count of bases not matched to a gene: 7. This CDR3 comprises 15 residues. The germline gives CDR1 ENHRY, CDR2 SYGVKD. CDR3 residues: CAISDSGGRVDTQYF. CDR3 nucleotide sequence: TGTGCCATCAGTGACTCGGGGGGGCGGGTAGATACGCAGTATTTT.

Comments on this clonotype: This clone may be a read error of a much larger clone one base away. The V call is TRBV19, the J call TRBJ2-7; no clear D. The CDR3 consists of 12 residues. CDR1 is LNHDA, CDR2 SQIVND, per germline (reference sequence). Between the trimmed V and J ends, which lost 8 bases and 0 bases, there was a span of 8 bases. CDR3 coding DNA: TGTGCCAGTGCAGAGAGCTCCTACGAGCAGTACTTC. It specifies CASAESSYEQYF.

V usage is TRBV20-1 and J usage is TRBJ2-3; 10 bases align to TRBD2. This CDR3 has 15 amino acids. From germline, CDR1 is DFQATT and CDR2 SNEGSKA (reference sequence). The junction had 8 bases not matched to a gene; V was cut back by 7 bases and J by 1 base. The chain's CDR3 is CSGRTGTSGTDTQYF. The CDR3 nucleotides are TGCAGTGGCCGAACCGGGACTAGCGGCACAGATACGCAGTATTTT.

This chain joins TRBV7-2 and TRBJ2-1; D may be TRBD2 (7 bases). Judging by the DNA end, TRBJ2-7 fits better; the J call may be wrong. Germline-derived CDR1 and CDR2 are SGHTA and FQGNSA. This CDR3 is built from 15 residues. Written as DNA, the CDR3 is TGTGCCAGCAGAAACAAAGGGGGGGCCTACAATGAGCAGTACTTC. It is translated as CASRNKGGAYNEQYF.

This clonotype appeared once. A read error is likely, as this CDR3 ends without the conserved phenylalanine or tryptophan. CDR3 nucleotides: TGCGCCAGCAGCCCTGACAGGGCAGTTTATGGCTACACCTTA. The encoded protein is CASSPDRAVYGYTL. The chain links TRBV4-3 to TRBJ1-2, with 7 bases fitting TRBD1. Germline V lookup: CDR1 LGHNA, CDR2 YSLEER. V shed 4 bases, J shed 5 bases, and the junction held 7 bases outside the gene matches. The CDR3 runs 14 residues.

This clonotype showed up many times. The V gene is TRBV5-1, the J gene TRBJ2-3; tentative D call: TRBD2 (6 bases). Germline CDR1 SGHRS, CDR2 YFSETQ. V dropped 5 bases and J dropped 0 bases, with 10 bases sitting between them. The CDR3 has 14 amino acids. This chain's CDR3 is CASSPGESTDTQYF. Written as DNA, the CDR3 is TGCGCCAGCAGTCCGGGGGAAAGCACAGATACGCAGTATTTT. Based on the CDR3 plus reference TRBV5-1 and TRBJ2-3, the full variable domain is KAGVTQTPRYLIKTRGQQVTLSCSPISGHRSVSWYQQTPGQGLQFLFEYFSETQRNKGNFPGRFSGRQFSNSRSEMNVSTLELGDSALYLCASSPGESTDTQYFGPGTRLTVL.

This clonotype was counted only a few times. The V and J genes are TRBV20-1 and TRBJ1-1; D remains unclear. The V end was cut by 4 bases, the J end by 6 bases, with 24 bases between. Germline CDR1 and CDR2: DFQATT and SNEGSKA (reference sequence). CDR3 length equals 16 residues. For the CDR3, the DNA is TGCAGTGCTATTAGTTTGGCGCCCGGGCGAAAGCCTGAAGCTTTCTTT. It translates to CSAISLAPGRKPEAFF.

This clonotype was seen just once. This sequence joins TRBV6-2 or TRBV6-3 and TRBJ2-2; the D gene is possibly TRBD1 (6 bases). The CDR3 consists of 14 residues. Trimming took 6 bases from V and 4 from J, leaving 12 bases between them. CDR1 and CDR2 (germline): MNHEY, SVGEGT. The CDR3 DNA is TGTGCCAGCAGCCCCGGGACACTCACCGGGGAGCTGTTTTTT. This gives the protein CASSPGTLTGELFF.

The V call is TRBV27, the J call TRBJ2-4, with 9 bases that match TRBD1. Germline V CDR1 and CDR2: MNHEY, SMNVEV (reference sequence). The CDR3 contains 14 residues. Trimming removed 3 bases from V and 9 bases from J; junction bases left unmatched: 6. The CDR3 DNA reads TGTGCCAGCAGTTTCCGGACAGGGGAGGTCATTCAGTACTTC. Translation gives CASSFRTGEVIQYF.

The CDR3 nucleotides are TGTGCCAGCAGTGGGAGCGGACTCGGGCCCCAGCATTTT. Protein product: CASSGSGLGPQHF. The genes are TRBV2 and TRBJ1-5; D gene ambiguous. The ends were cut back, 4 bases at V and 9 bases at J, with 13 bases in the middle. The germline V gene encodes CDR1 SNHLY and CDR2 FYNNEI. The CDR3 spans 13 residues. Full variable domain (rest looked up from reference TRBV2 and TRBJ1-5): EPEVTQTPSHQVTQMGQEVILRCVPISNHLYFYWYRQILGQKVEFLVSFYNNEISEKSEIFDDQFSVERPDGSNFTLKIRSTKLEDSAMYFCASSGSGLGPQHFGDGTRLSIL.

The chain employs TRBV7-9 and TRBJ1-4, with 7 positions matching TRBD1. CDR1 is SEHNR and CDR2 is FQNEAQ in the germline V gene (reference sequence). The CDR3 totals 15 residues. V was pared by 5 bases and J by 5 bases, with 8 bases of the junction left unmatched. The CDR3 DNA sequence: TGTGCCAGCAGCGCACAGACAGGGATCAATGAAAAACTGTTTTTT. It encodes CASSAQTGINEKLFF.

The gene calls are TRBV28 and TRBJ1-2, with D possibly being TRBD1 (5 bases). Looked up from germline, CDR1 is MDHEN and CDR2 is SYDVKM. The CDR3 loop spans 13 amino acids. V lost 3 bases, J lost 4 bases, and 9 bases lay in between. The CDR3 nucleotides read TGTGCCAGCAGTTTGATAGGGGTCTATGGCTACACCTTC. It yields the protein CASSLIGVYGYTF.

CDR3 DNA: TGCAGCGTTGTCCGGGGGCCGGCCAAAAACATTCAGTACTTC. This codes for CSVVRGPAKNIQYF. V gene TRBV29-1 combines with J gene TRBJ2-4; D possibly matches TRBD1 or TRBD2 (6 bases each). The CDR3 totals 14 residues. Trimming removed 4 bases at V and 1 base at J, with 11 bases between. In germline, CDR1 is SQVTM, CDR2 ANQGSEA.

DNA for the CDR3: TGTGCCAGCAGAACCCACTGGGGTGGGGGATTAAGGGGCACAGATACGCAGTATTTT. Protein product: CASRTHWGGGLRGTDTQYF. The chain recombines TRBV12-3 or TRBV12-4 with TRBJ2-3; D may be TRBD1 or TRBD2 (5 bases each). The CDR3 is made up of 19 amino acids. V gave up 6 bases and J gave up 1 base, with 26 bases separating them.

The V call is TRBV20-1, the J call TRBJ2-1; 8 bases align to TRBD2. Germline loops: CDR1 DFQATT, CDR2 SNEGSKA (reference sequence). Trimming cost V 6 bases and J 8 bases; bases outside gene matches: 6. This CDR3 spans 12 amino acids. CDR3: CSATAGVDEQFF. The CDR3 nucleotides are TGCAGTGCAACAGCGGGGGTCGATGAGCAGTTCTTC.

The gene calls are TRBV7-9 and TRBJ2-7, with 7 nucleotides matching TRBD2. Near its end, the DNA agrees better with TRBJ2-5, so the J call may be wrong. Per the germline V gene, CDR1 is SEHNR and CDR2 is FQNEAQ (reference sequence). The CDR3 length is 15 residues. DNA of the CDR3: TGTGCCAGCAGTAAAGGCGGCGGGGGAGAAGAGACCCAGTACTTC. It specifies CASSKGGGGEETQYF.

This clonotype was observed a handful of times. This chain joins TRBV4-1 and TRBJ1-2; TRBD1 aligns across 8 bases. Germline CDR1 is MGHRA and CDR2 is YSYEKL. J lost 6 bases, V lost 4 bases, and 7 bases had no gene match. This CDR3 has 14 amino acids. The CDR3, as DNA: TGCGCCAGCAGCCGGGACAGGCCGTCCGATGGCTACACCTTC. It specifies CASSRDRPSDGYTF.

The V and J genes are TRBV18 and TRBJ1-1; 7 nucleotides align to TRBD1. V lost 6 bases to trimming and J lost 0 bases; unmatched junction nucleotides: 4. Germline V lookup: CDR1 KGHSH, CDR2 LQKENI. The CDR3 contains 14 residues. CDR3 DNA: TGTGCCAGCTCGGCAGGGGGTATGAACACTGAAGCTTTCTTT. Residues: CASSAGGMNTEAFF. Drawing the rest from reference TRBV18 and TRBJ1-1, the complete variable domain is NAGVMQNPRHLVRRRGQEARLRCSPMKGHSHVYWYRQLPEEGLKFMVYLQKENIIDESGMPKERFSAEFPKEGPSILRIQQVVRGDSAAYFCASSAGGMNTEAFFGQGTRLTVV.